The 7 T cell receptor beta chains below all came from one sample that was sequenced in a study of spatial heterogeneity in lung cancer. Overall study results and limits: Tracking of tumor mutation counts was seen in expanded intratumoral alpha and beta TCR counts.

MiXCR was run by TCRdb on the 5' RACE reads, yielding one entry per CDR3 protein. The sample contains over 10,000 distinct CDR3 sequences, around 5.4% of which appear only once. The antigens these receptors bind are not known. The time point: sample taken at primary tumor resection. The sequences come from lung tumor tissue, collected at surgery. Receptors originate from a female donor with early-stage non-small cell lung cancer.

By its share, this clonotype is medium-sized. As an off-target read in a library built for alpha chains, this beta chain has a frequency of little significance. J is TRBJ2-5 and V is TRBV2; maybe TRBD2 (5 bases). The germline V gene has CDR1 SNHLY and CDR2 FYNNEI. The CDR3 totals 15 residues. With 2 bases removed from V and 6 bases from J, the gap between germline ends came to 16 bases. In DNA form, the CDR3 reads TGTGCCAGCAGTGAAAGGCGGGCCGGCGGAAAGACCCAGTACTTC. Translating gives CASSERRAGGKTQYF.

With respect to this clonotype: Within a library made for alpha chains, this beta chain is off target, and its count is uninformative. The rearrangement uses TRBV6-2 or TRBV6-3 and TRBJ2-7; D is possibly TRBD1 (6 bases). CDR1 is MNHEY, CDR2 SVGEGT, per germline. The ends were cut back, 2 bases at V and 6 bases at J, with 11 bases in the middle. The CDR3 length is 13 residues. The DNA of the CDR3 is TGTGCCAGCAGTTACATGGGGGACACCGAGCAGTACTTC. Translating it yields CASSYMGDTEQYF.

This clonotype appeared many times. Since it is a stray read in a library aimed at alpha chains, this beta chain has a size that is not meaningful. V and J are TRBV7-9 and TRBJ2-3, with D tentatively TRBD2 (5 bases). The germline V gene has CDR1 SEHNR and CDR2 FQNEAQ (reference sequence). Trimming took 4 bases from V and 5 from J, leaving 13 bases between them. The CDR3 is made up of 14 amino acids. The CDR3 here is CASSWSRTGDTQYF. The CDR3 DNA reads TGTGCCAGCAGCTGGTCTCGGACTGGAGATACGCAGTATTTT. Combining the CDR3 with reference TRBV7-9 and TRBJ2-3 gives the whole variable domain DTGVSQNPRHKITKRGQNVTFRCDPISEHNRLYWYRQTLGQGPEFLTYFQNEAQLEKSRLLSDRFSAERPKGSFSTLEIQRTEQGDSAMYLCASSWSRTGDTQYFGPGTRLTVL.

This clonotype was observed a handful of times. For a library built for alpha chains, this beta chain is a stray read; little rests on its size. The rearrangement links TRBV2 to TRBJ2-3; D not certain. The CDR3 totals 15 residues. Germline values: CDR1 SNHLY, CDR2 FYNNEI. Trimming left V 3 bases short and J 0 bases short, with 10 bases between. CDR3 bases: TGTGCCAGCAGTGATGGTCTCGCTAGCACAGATACGCAGTATTTT. The encoded protein is CASSDGLASTDTQYF.

This clonotype was picked up many times. A library prepared for alpha chains yielded this beta chain as an off-target read; its size is of little meaning. J is TRBJ2-3 and V is TRBV2; TRBD2 matches 7 bases. The germline V gene encodes CDR1 SNHLY and CDR2 FYNNEI. The length of the CDR3 is 16 residues. V trimming: 5 bases; J trimming: 2 bases; junction bases outside the gene matches: 10. The CDR3 DNA sequence: TGTGCCAGCAGTTCCGACCCTAGCGGTTACACAGATACGCAGTATTTT. This sequence encodes CASSSDPSGYTDTQYF.

This clonotype was recorded a few times. As an off-target read in a library built for alpha chains, this beta chain has a frequency of little significance. V and J are TRBV7-2 and TRBJ2-3; D gene ambiguous. Germline values: CDR1 SGHTA, CDR2 FQGNSA. The CDR3 spans 14 residues. V was trimmed by 1 base and J by 2 bases, leaving 7 bases between them. CDR3 nucleotide sequence: TGTGCCAGCAGCTTAGGAGGCGCCACAGATACGCAGTATTTT. Protein sequence: CASSLGGATDTQYF.

This clonotype appeared many times. In a library made to pick up alpha chains, this beta chain is a stray read with a size that means little. The chain joins TRBV5-1 to TRBJ1-2; D might be TRBD1 (5 bases). Trimming shortened V by 3 bases and J by 4 bases, and 16 bases separated the two germline ends. This CDR3 region has 15 residues. Germline V gene lookup returns CDR1 SGHRS and CDR2 YFSETQ. The chain's CDR3 is CASSSGPVFLYGYTF. As DNA, the CDR3 is TGCGCCAGCAGCTCGGGGCCAGTTTTTCTCTATGGCTACACCTTC.